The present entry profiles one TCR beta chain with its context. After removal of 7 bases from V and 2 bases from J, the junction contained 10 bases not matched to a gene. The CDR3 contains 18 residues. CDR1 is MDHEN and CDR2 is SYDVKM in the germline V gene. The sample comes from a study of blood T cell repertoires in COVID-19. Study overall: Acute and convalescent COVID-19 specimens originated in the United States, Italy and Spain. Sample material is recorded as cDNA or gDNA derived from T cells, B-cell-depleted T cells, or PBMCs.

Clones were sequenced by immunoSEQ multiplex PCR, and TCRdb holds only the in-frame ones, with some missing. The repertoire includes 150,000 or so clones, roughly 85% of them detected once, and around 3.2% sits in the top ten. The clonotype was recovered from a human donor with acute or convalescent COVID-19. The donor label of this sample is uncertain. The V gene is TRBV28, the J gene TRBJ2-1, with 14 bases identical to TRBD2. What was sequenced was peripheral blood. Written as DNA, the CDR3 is TGTGCCAGCATTAAAGGACTAGCGGGGGGAGGGACCTACAATGAGCAGTTCTTC. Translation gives CASIKGLAGGGTYNEQFF.